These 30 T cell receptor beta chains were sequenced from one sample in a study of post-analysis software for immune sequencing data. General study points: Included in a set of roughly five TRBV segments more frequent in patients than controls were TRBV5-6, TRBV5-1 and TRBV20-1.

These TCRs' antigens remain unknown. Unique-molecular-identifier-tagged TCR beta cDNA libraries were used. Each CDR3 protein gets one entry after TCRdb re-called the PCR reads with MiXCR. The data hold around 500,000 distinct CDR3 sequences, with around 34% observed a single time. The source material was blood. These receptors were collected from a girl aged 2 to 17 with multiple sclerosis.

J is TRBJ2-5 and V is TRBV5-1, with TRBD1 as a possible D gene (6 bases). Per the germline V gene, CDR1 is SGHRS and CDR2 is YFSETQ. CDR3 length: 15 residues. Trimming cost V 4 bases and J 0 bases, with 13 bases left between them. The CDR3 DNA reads TGCGCCAGCAGCCGCATGGACAGCGACCAAGAGACCCAGTACTTC. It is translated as CASSRMDSDQETQYF.

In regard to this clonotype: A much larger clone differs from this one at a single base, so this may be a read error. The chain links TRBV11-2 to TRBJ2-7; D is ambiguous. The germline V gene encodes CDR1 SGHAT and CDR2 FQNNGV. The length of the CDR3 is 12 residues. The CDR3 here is CASSPGYYEEYF. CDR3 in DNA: TGTGCCAGCAGCCCTGGTTACTACGAGGAGTACTTC.

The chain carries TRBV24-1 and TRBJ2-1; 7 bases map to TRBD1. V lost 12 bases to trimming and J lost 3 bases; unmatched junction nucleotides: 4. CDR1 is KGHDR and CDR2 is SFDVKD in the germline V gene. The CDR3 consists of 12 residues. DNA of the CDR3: TGTGCCTCACAGGGGTTCTACAATGAGCAGTTCTTC. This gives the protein CASQGFYNEQFF.

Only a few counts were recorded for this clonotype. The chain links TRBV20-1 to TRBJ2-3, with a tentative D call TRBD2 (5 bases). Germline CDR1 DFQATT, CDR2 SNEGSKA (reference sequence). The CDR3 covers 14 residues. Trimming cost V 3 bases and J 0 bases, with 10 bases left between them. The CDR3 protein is CSASTAASTDTQYF. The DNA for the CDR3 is TGCAGTGCTAGTACAGCGGCTAGCACAGATACGCAGTATTTT.

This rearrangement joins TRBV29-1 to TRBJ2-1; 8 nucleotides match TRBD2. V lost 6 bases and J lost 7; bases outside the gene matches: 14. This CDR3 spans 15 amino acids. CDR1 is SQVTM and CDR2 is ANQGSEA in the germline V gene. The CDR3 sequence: CSVERGSGVRNEQFF. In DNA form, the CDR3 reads TGCAGCGTGGAAAGGGGTAGCGGGGTTCGTAATGAGCAGTTCTTC.

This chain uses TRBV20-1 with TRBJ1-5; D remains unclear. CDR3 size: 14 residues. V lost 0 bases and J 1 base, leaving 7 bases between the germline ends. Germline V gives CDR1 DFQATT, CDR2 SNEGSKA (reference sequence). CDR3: CSARDWYSNQPQHF. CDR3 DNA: TGCAGTGCTAGAGATTGGTACAGCAATCAGCCCCAGCATTTT.

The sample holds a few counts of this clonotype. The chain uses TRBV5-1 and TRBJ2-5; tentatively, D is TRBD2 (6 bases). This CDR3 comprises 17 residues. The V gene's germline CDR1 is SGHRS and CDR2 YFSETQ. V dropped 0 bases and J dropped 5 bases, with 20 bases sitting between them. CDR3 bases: TGCGCCAGCAGCTTGGCCTTCGGAGGGTGGGTAAGGGAGACCCAGTACTTC. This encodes CASSLAFGGWVRETQYF.

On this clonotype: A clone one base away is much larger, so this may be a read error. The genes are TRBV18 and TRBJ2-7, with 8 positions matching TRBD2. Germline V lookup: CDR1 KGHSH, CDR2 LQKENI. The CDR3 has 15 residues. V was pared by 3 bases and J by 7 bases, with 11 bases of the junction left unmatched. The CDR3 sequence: CASSPRLAFYNEQYF. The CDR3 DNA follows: TGTGCCAGCTCACCCAGACTAGCGTTCTACAATGAGCAGTACTTC.

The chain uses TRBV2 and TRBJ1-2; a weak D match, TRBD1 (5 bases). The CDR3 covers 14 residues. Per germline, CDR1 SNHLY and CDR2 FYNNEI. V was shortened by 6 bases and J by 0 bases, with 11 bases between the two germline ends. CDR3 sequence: CASSREMANYGYTF. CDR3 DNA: TGTGCCAGCAGCAGGGAAATGGCTAACTATGGCTACACCTTC.

The CDR3 spells CSAPTSTDTQYF. The CDR3 nucleotides read TGCAGTGCACCTACTAGCACAGATACGCAGTATTTT. J is TRBJ2-3 and V is TRBV20-1; D unclear. The CDR3 consists of 12 residues. The V gene's germline CDR1 is DFQATT and CDR2 SNEGSKA (reference sequence). V was shortened by 6 bases and J by 0 bases, with 7 bases between the two germline ends.

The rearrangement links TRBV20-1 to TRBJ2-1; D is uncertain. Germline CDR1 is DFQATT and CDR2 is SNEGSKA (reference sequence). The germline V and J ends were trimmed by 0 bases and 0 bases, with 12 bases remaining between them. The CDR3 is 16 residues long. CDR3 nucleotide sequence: TGCAGTGCTAGAGACCCCGCAATCCGCTCCTACAATGAGCAGTTCTTC. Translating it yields CSARDPAIRSYNEQFF.

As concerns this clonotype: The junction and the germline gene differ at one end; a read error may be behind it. In DNA, the CDR3 is TGCAGCGTTGAGGGGGGGAGAGGGACAAACACTAAAGCTTTCTTT. This encodes CSVEGGRGTNTKAFF. The chain has TRBV29-1 and TRBJ1-1, with a possible D match to TRBD1 (6 bases). This CDR3 is 15 amino acids long. The germline V gene encodes CDR1 SQVTM and CDR2 ANQGSEA. Full variable domain (rest looked up from reference TRBV29-1 and TRBJ1-1): SAVISQKPSRDICQRGTSLTIQCQVDSQVTMMFWYRQQPGQSLTLIATANQGSEATYESGFVIDKFPISRPNLTFSTLTVSNMSPEDSSIYLCSVEGGRGTNTKAFFGQGTRLTVV.

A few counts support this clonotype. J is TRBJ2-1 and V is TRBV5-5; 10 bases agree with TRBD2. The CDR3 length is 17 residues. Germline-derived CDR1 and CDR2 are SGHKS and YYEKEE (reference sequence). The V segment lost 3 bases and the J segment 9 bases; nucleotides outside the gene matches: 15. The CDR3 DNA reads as TGTGCCAGCAGCTATTCGACCTTAGCGGGGGGTACTGTTGAGCAGTTCTTC. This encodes CASSYSTLAGGTVEQFF.

This CDR3 is CASSQRTARRYEQYF. CDR3 coding DNA: TGTGCCAGCAGCCAAAGGACCGCTCGAAGATACGAGCAGTACTTC. The chain uses TRBV14 and TRBJ2-7; D not resolved. CDR3 length: 15 amino acids. Trimming pared 2 bases from V and 4 bases from J, leaving 15 bases between. Germline values: CDR1 SGHDN, CDR2 FVKESK.

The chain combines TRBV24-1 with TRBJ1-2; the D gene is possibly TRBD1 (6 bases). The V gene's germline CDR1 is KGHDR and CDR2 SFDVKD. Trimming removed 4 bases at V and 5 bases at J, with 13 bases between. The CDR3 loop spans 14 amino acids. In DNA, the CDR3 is TGTGCCACCAGTGAGGATACAGGGAAGTATGGCTACACCTTC. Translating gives CATSEDTGKYGYTF.

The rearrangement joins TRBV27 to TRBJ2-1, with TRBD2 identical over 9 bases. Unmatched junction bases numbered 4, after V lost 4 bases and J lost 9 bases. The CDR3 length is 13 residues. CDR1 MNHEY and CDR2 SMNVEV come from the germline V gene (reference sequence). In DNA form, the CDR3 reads TGTGCCAGCAGTTCAGTAGCGGGGGCTGAGCAGTTCTTC. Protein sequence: CASSSVAGAEQFF.

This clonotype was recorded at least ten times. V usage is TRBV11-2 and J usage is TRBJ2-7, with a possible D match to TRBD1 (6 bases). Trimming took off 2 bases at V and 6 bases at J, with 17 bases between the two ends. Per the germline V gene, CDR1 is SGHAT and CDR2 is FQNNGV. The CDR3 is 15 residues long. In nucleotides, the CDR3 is TGTGCCAGCAGCTTAATGGCAGGGGCCATTATCGAGCAGTACTTC. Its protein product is CASSLMAGAIIEQYF.

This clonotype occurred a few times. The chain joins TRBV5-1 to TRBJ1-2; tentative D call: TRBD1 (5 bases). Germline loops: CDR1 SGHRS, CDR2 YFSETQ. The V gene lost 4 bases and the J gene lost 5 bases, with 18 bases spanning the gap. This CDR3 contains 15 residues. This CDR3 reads CASSRAADEGYGYTF. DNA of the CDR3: TGCGCCAGCAGCCGGGCCGCGGATGAGGGGTATGGCTACACCTTC.

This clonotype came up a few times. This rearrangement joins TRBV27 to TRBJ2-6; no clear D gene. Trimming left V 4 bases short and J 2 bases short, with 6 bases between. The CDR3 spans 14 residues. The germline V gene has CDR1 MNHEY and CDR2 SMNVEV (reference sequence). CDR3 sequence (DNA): TGTGCCAGCAGTTCCGGACCTGGGGCCAACGTCCTGACTTTC. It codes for CASSSGPGANVLTF.

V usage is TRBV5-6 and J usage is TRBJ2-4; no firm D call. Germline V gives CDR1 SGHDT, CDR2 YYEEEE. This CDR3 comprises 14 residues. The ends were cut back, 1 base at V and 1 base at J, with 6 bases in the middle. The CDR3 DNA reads TGTGCCAGCAGCTTGAGGACGGCCAAAAACATTCAGTACTTC. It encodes CASSLRTAKNIQYF.

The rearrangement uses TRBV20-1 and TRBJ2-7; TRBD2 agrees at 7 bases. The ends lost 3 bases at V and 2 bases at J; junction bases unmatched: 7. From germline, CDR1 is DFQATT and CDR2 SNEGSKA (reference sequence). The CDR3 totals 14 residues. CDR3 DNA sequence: TGCAGTGCTAGTCGGGAGGACCCTCCCTACGAGCAGTACTTC. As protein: CSASREDPPYEQYF.

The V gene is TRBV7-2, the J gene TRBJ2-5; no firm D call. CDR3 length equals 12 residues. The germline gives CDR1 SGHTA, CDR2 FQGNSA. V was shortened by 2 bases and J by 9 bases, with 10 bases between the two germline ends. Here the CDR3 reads CASSLRRQAQYF. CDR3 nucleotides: TGTGCCAGCAGCTTACGACGCCAGGCCCAGTACTTC.

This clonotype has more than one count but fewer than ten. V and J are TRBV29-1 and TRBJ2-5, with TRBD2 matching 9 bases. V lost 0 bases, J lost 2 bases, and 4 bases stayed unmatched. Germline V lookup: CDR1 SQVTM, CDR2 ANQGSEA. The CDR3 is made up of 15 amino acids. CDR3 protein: CSVEEGSGGQETQYF. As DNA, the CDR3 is TGCAGCGTTGAAGAAGGTAGCGGGGGACAAGAGACCCAGTACTTC.

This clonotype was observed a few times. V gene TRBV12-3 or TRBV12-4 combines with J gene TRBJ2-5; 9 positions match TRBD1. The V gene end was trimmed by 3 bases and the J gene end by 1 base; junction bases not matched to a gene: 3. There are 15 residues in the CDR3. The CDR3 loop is CASSFGGQGQETQYF. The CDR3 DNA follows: TGTGCCAGCAGTTTTGGGGGACAGGGCCAAGAGACCCAGTACTTC.

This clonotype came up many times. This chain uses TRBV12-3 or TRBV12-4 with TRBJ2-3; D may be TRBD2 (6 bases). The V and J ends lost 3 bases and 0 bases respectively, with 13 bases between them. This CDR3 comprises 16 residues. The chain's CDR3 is CASSFTIAASTDTQYF. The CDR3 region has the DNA TGTGCCAGCAGTTTTACGATAGCGGCTAGCACAGATACGCAGTATTTT.

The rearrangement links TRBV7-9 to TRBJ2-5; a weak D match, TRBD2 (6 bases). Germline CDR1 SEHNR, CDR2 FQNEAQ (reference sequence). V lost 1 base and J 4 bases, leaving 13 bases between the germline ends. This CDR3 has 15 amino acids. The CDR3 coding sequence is TGTGCCAGCAGCTTAGGGGGGGTTCGTACAGAGACCCAGTACTTC. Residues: CASSLGGVRTETQYF.

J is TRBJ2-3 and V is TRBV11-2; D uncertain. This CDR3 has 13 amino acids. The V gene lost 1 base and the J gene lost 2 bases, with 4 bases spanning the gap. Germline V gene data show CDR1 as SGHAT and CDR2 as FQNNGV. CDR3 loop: CASSLAVTDTQYF. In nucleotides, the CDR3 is TGTGCCAGCAGCTTAGCAGTCACAGATACGCAGTATTTT.

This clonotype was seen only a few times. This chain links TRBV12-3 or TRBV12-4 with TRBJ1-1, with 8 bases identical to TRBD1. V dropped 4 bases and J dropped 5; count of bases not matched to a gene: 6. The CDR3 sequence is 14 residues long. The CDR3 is CASSSQGAGTEAFF. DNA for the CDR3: TGTGCCAGCAGTTCCCAGGGGGCTGGGACTGAAGCTTTCTTT.

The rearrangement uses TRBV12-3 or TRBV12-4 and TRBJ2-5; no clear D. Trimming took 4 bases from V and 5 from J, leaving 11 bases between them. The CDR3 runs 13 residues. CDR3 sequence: CASSSTEGETQYF. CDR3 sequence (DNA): TGTGCCAGCAGTTCGACGGAAGGGGAGACCCAGTACTTC.

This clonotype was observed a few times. The CDR3 spells CASSSVRGQAQETQYF. The CDR3 DNA sequence: TGTGCCAGCAGTTCTGTCAGGGGTCAAGCGCAAGAGACCCAGTACTTC. The V gene is TRBV28, the J gene TRBJ2-5, with D perhaps TRBD1 (6 bases). V lost 4 bases and J lost 2, with 17 bases in between. Germline values: CDR1 MDHEN, CDR2 SYDVKM. CDR3 size: 16 residues.